This T cell receptor (beta chain) was identified in a study of blood T cells in healthy people across ages. The authors ran a second PCR of 7 to 11 cycles using a sample-barcoded 5' primer and a J-beta primer mix. TCRdb re-called the 5' RACE reads with MiXCR, one entry per CDR3 protein. The top ten clones hold 25% to 30% of a sample with around 650,000 distinct CDR3 sequences, around 38% of them seen once. This clonotype turned up a few times. Its target is unknown. Study results and caveats: When set beside aged donors, long-lived donors presented more naive CD4+ cells and higher diversity. Unknown donor CMV status possibly confounded expanded clonotype changes.

The CDR3 has 14 residues. Trimming left V 1 base short and J 0 bases short, with 5 bases between. The germline V gene encodes CDR1 SGHDN and CDR2 FVKESK. The sequence was obtained from a man older than 75 in good health. This chain joins TRBV14 and TRBJ2-3; D is ambiguous. What was sequenced was blood. The DNA for the CDR3 is TGTGCCAGCAGCCAAGCCCGTAGCACAGATACGCAGTATTTT. Translation: CASSQARSTDTQYF.